This TCR beta chain was found in a study of tumor-infiltrating lymphocytes in primary liver carcinoma. The overall study: Each of the samples returned roughly 3.65 to 7.5 million productive TCRbeta reads (a yield similar across tissue types). Findings of the study overall: For tumor-adjacent and tumor-blood pairs, overlap was less than that seen for tumor region pairs.

Unsorted whole blood supplied the RNA, and germline DNA was extracted too. A sample of 3.5 to 4 milliliters of peripheral blood was taken before surgery. A word on this clonotype: Its antigen is unknown.

This CDR3 spans 14 amino acids. Trimming took off 4 bases at V and 9 bases at J, with 16 bases between the two ends. Germline lookup yields CDR1 MDHEN and CDR2 SYDVKM. Synthesis of TCR beta cDNA was carried out from approximately 470 ng total RNA with a constant-region primer. Three nested multiplex PCR rounds of slightly modified ARM-PCR generated TCR beta libraries. In the first two PCR rounds, TRBV1-TRBV30 forward primers were paired with a C-beta reverse primer, and each round lasted about 9 cycles. TCRdb reanalysed the multiplex PCR reads using MiXCR and keeps one entry per CDR3 protein. The data contain about 320,000 distinct CDR3 sequences, approximately 65% of them singletons.

V usage is TRBV28 and J usage is TRBJ2-1; D uncertain. What was sequenced was peripheral blood. This TCR came from a man aged 35 to 55 with primary liver carcinoma and hepatitis B virus infection. The CDR3 nucleotides are TGTGCCAGCAGTTCCATCTCCACATTAAGTGAGCAGTTCTTC. It codes for CASSSISTLSEQFF.